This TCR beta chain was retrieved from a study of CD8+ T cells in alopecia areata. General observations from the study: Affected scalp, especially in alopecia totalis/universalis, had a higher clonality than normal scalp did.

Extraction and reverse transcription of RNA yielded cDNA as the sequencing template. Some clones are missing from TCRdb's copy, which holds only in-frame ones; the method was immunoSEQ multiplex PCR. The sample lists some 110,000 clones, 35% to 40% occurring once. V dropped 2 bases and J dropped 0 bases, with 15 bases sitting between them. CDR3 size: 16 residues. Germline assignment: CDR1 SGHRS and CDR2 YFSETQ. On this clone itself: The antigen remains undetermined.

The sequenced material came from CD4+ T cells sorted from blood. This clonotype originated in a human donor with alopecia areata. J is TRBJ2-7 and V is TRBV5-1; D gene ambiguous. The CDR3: CASSFNGVGLSYEQYF. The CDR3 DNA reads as TGCGCCAGCAGCTTCAACGGCGTAGGGCTCTCCTACGAGCAGTACTTC.